The rows below give T cell receptor beta chains drawn from one sample of a study of shared clonotypes between healthy human individuals. The repertoire was sequenced with immunoSEQ multiplex PCR; TCRdb's copy has only in-frame clones and lacks some. The data hold about 1 million clones, with around 76% observed a single time. Sequencing input: memory CD4+ T cells sorted from blood. The receptor set was obtained from a young man in good health. CDR3s include the opening cysteine and the closing phenylalanine or tryptophan. The D gene is left open where the match is weak.

d_call,v_call,j_call,cdr3_aa
TRBD1,TRBV4-3,TRBJ1-1,CASSQVYGQGPMNTEAFF
TRBD1,TRBV7-3,TRBJ1-1,CASSPGPGGGDKAFF
-,TRBV27,TRBJ1-2,CASSPQGNYGYTF
TRBD1,TRBV7-9,TRBJ2-3,CASSRNRDRGTDTQYF
TRBD1,TRBV6-1,TRBJ1-1,CASSATGQGSTEAFF
TRBD2,TRBV5-3,TRBJ2-5,CARRRALAGVQETQYF
-,TRBV28,TRBJ1-2,CASSLTDGGGGYGYTF
-,TRBV18,TRBJ1-3,CASSTSRDLSGNTIYF
-,TRBV6-1,TRBJ1-5,CASSAGRTQHF
-,TRBV28,TRBJ2-4,CASRPTGMGKNIQYF
-,TRBV30,TRBJ2-5,CASHLGRMETQYF
TRBD2,TRBV29-1,TRBJ2-3,CSVAGSGASTDTQYF
TRBD2,TRBV7-2,TRBJ2-3,CASSPSGRAYTDTQYF
-,TRBV11-2,TRBJ2-7,CASSLERGGRYEQYF
-,TRBV5-5,TRBJ2-3,CASSLGRTYTDTQYF
-,TRBV30,TRBJ1-1,CAWSAQGGNTEAFF
TRBD2,TRBV7-9,TRBJ2-1,CASSFEKSGGHNEQFF
-,TRBV19,TRBJ2-7,CASSMSQMAYEQYF
-,TRBV9,TRBJ2-1,CASSDLSALYNEQFF
-,TRBV6-5,TRBJ2-1,CASTAPGGNEQFF
TRBD2,TRBV15,TRBJ2-5,CATGPGLAVQETQYF
-,TRBV2,TRBJ2-5,CASSDRQGIEETQYF
-,TRBV6-1,TRBJ2-3,CASRTSTDTQYF
TRBD2,TRBV10-2,TRBJ2-1,CASGVGLAGYNEQFF
-,TRBV28,TRBJ1-1,CASSLPTAMNTEAFF
TRBD1,TRBV4-1,TRBJ2-1,CASSHEIGGWYGNEQFF
-,TRBV6-4,TRBJ1-4,CASSDPPTGLNEKLFF
-,TRBV6-1,TRBJ2-5,CASSDRYQETQYF
TRBD1,TRBV2,TRBJ1-2,CASRVGQGGNYGYTF
TRBD1,TRBV4-1,TRBJ1-2,CASSQTNLGQSDGYTF
TRBD1,TRBV30,TRBJ2-2,CAWSSGQGRKGGTGELFF
-,TRBV20-1,TRBJ1-6,CSASGSLHF
TRBD2,TRBV5-1,TRBJ2-1,CASSTSGGSSYNEQFF
-,TRBV7-9,TRBJ2-1,CASSLAGDNEQFF
TRBD2,TRBV7-3,TRBJ2-3,CASSPLGGAGTDTQYF
-,TRBV9,TRBJ1-2,CASSRNTVVGGYTF
-,TRBV30,TRBJ2-3,CAWSSYYTDTQYF
TRBD1,TRBV7-8,TRBJ1-2,CASSLGASGTAYGYTF
-,TRBV30,TRBJ1-1,CASERDTNTEAFF
TRBD2,TRBV19,TRBJ2-3,CASSIFLLLAGFLDTQYF